This TCR beta chain was sequenced in a study of shared clonotypes between healthy human individuals. Overall study: Contributing individuals were a couple of females and a few males aged 18 to 49. Each donor's CD8 memory used one plate, CD8 naive two, each CD4 subset three. Study observations and caveats: Relative to their counterparts shared across all four donors, non-shared clonotypes exhibited diminished generation probabilities. For naive CD4 cells, approximately 5% of clonotypes were shared across a handful of donors.

About this clone: Its antigen is unidentified.

This CDR3 has 15 amino acids. V lost 0 bases and J 0 bases, leaving 8 bases between the germline ends. From germline, CDR1 is SEHNR and CDR2 FQNEAQ (reference sequence). Sequencing used immunoSEQ multiplex PCR; TCRdb keeps in-frame clones, though not all of them. The table has about 2.4 million clones, 93% seen once. The chain is built from TRBV7-9 and TRBJ1-1; no definite D call. The receptor comes from a man aged 18-30 years in good health. Some clones in this sample may be carry-over from other donors' samples. The sample consisted of naive CD4+ T cells from PBMCs. Subset reported: CD45RA+ positively selected. CDR3 in amino acids: CASSLAGSMNTEAFF. As DNA, the CDR3 is TGTGCCAGCAGCTTAGCAGGCTCAATGAACACTGAAGCTTTCTTT.